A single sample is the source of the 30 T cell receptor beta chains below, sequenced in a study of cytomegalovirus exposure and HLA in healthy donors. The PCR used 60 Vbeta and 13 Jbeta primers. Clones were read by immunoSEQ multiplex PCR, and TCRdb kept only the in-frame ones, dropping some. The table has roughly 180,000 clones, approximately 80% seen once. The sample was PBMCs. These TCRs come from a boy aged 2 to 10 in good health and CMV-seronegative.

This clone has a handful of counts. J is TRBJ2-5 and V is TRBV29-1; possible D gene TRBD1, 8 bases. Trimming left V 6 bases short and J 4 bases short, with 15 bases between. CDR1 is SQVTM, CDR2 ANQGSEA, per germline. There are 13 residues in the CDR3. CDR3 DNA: TGCAGCGTAGTAACAGGGGGGGGAGAGACCCAGTACTTC. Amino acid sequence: CSVVTGGGETQYF. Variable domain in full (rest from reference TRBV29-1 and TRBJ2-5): SAVISQKPSRDICQRGTSLTIQCQVDSQVTMMFWYRQQPGQSLTLIATANQGSEATYESGFVIDKFPISRPNLTFSTLTVSNMSPEDSSIYLCSVVTGGGETQYFGPGTRLLVL.

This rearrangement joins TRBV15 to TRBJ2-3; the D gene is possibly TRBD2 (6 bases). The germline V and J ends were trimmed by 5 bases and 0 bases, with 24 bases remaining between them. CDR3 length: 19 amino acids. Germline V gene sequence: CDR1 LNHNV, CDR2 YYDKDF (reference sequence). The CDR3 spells CATSSSGLAWNTSTDTQYF. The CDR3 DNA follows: TGTGCCACCAGCTCCTCAGGCCTAGCGTGGAATACTAGCACAGATACGCAGTATTTT.

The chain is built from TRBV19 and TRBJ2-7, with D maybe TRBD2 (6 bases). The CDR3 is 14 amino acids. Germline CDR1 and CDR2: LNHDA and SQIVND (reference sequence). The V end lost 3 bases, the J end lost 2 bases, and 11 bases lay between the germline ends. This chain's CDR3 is CASSMGLPTYEQYF. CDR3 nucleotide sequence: TGTGCCAGTAGTATGGGACTTCCGACCTACGAGCAGTACTTC. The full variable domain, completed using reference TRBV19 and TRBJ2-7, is DGGITQSPKYLFRKEGQNVTLSCEQNLNHDAMYWYRQDPGQGLRLIYYSQIVNDFQKGDIAEGYSVSREKKESFPLTVTSAQKNPTAFYLCASSMGLPTYEQYFGPGTRLTVT.

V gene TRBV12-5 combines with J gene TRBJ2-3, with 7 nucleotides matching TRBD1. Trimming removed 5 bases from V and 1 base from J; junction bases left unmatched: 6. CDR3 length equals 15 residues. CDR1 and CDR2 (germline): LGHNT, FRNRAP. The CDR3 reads CASGPGTAGTDTQYF. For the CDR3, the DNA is TGTGCTAGTGGTCCCGGGACAGCGGGCACAGATACGCAGTATTTT.

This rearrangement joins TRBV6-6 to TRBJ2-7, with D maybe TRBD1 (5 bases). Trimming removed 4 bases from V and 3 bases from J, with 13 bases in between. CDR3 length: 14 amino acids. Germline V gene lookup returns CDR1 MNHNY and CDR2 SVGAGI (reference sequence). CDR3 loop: CASSSRRQLYEQYF. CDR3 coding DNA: TGTGCCAGCAGTTCGCGACGACAGCTCTACGAGCAGTACTTC.

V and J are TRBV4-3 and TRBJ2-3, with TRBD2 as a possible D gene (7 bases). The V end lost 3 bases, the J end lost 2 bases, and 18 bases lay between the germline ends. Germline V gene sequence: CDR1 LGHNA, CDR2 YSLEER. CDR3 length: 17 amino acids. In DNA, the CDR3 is TGCGCCAGCAGCCAGGGTGGTGGCGGGGGCCTCACAGATACGCAGTATTTT. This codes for CASSQGGGGGLTDTQYF.

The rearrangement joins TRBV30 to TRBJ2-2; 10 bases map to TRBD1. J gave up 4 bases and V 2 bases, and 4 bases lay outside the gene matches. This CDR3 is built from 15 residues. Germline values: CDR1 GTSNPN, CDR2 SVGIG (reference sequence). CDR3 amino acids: CAWSWGTGATGELFF. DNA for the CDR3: TGTGCCTGGAGTTGGGGGACAGGGGCCACCGGGGAGCTGTTTTTT.

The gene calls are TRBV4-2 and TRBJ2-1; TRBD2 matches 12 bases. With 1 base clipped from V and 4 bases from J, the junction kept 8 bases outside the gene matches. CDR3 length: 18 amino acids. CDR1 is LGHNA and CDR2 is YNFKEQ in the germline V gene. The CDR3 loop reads CASSQGEGLAGLYNEQFF. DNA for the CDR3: TGTGCCAGCAGCCAAGGGGAGGGACTAGCGGGCCTTTACAATGAGCAGTTCTTC.

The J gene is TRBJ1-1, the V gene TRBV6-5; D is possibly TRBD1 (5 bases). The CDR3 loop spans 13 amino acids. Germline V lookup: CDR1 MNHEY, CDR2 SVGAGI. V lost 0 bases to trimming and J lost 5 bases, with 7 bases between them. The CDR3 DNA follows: TGTGCCAGCAGTTACTCGACAGAGACTGAAGCTTTCTTT. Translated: CASSYSTETEAFF.

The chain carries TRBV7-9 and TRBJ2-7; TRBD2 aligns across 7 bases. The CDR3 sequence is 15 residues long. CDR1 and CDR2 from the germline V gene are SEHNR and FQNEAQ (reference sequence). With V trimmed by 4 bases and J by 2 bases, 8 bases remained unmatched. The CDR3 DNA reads TGTGCCAGCAGCTCTAGCGGCCCCCGGACCTACGAGCAGTACTTC. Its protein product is CASSSSGPRTYEQYF.

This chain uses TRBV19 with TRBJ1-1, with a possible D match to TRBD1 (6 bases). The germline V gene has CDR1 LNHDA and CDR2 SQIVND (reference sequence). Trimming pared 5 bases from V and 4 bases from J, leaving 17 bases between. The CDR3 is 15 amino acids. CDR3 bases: TGTGCCAGTAGTCTCACAGGGAAGGGGCGCACTGAAGCTTTCTTT. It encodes CASSLTGKGRTEAFF.

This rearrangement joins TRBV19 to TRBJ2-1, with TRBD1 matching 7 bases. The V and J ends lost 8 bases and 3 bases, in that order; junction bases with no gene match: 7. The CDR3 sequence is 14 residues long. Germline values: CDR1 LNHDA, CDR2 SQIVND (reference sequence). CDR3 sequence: CASARQGDYNEQFF. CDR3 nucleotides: TGTGCCAGTGCCCGCCAGGGGGACTACAATGAGCAGTTCTTC.

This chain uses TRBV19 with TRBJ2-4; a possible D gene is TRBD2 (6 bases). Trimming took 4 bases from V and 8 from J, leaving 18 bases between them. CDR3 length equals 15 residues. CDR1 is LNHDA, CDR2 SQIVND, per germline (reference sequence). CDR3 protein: CASSSSGGMADIQYF. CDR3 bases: TGTGCCAGTAGTAGCAGTGGCGGGATGGCGGACATTCAGTACTTC.

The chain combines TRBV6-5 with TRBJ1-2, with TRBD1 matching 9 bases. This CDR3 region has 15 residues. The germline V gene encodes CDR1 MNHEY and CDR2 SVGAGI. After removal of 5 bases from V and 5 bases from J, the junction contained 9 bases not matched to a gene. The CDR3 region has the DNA TGTGCCAGCAGTGGTAAAACAGGGGGCGCGTATGGCTACACCTTC. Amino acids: CASSGKTGGAYGYTF.

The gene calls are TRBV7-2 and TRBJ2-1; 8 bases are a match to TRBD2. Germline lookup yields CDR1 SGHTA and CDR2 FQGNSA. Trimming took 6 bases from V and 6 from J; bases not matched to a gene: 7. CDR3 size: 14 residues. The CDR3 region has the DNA TGTGCCAGCAGGCAGCGGGAGTTTAGCAATGAGCAGTTCTTC. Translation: CASRQREFSNEQFF.

CDR3: CASSSPDGYYEQYV. Here the CDR3 DNA reads TGTGCCAGCAGTTCCCCTGACGGGTACTACGAGCAGTACGTC. The chain combines TRBV28 with TRBJ2-7; D is ambiguous. The CDR3 covers 14 residues. Germline V lookup: CDR1 MDHEN, CDR2 SYDVKM. Trimming cost V 4 bases and J 3 bases, with 13 bases left between them.

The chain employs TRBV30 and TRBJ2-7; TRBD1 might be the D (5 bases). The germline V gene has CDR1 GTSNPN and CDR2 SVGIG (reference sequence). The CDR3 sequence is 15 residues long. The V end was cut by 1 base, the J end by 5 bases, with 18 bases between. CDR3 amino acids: CAWSEPRVEFNEQYV. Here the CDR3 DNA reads TGTGCCTGGAGTGAACCCAGGGTCGAATTCAACGAGCAGTACGTC.

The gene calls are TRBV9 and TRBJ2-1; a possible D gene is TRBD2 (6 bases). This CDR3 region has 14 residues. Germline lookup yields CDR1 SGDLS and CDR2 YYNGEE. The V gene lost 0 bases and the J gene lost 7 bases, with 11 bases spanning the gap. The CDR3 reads CASSVAGTPNEQFF. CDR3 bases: TGTGCCAGCAGCGTAGCCGGGACTCCGAATGAGCAGTTCTTC.

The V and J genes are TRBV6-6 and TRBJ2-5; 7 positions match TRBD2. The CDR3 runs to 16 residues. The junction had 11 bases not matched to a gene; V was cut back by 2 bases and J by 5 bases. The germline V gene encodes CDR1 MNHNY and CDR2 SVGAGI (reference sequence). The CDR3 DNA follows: TGTGCCAGCAGTTACGGAGTAAGCGGGGTACGCGAGACCCAGTACTTC. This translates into CASSYGVSGVRETQYF.

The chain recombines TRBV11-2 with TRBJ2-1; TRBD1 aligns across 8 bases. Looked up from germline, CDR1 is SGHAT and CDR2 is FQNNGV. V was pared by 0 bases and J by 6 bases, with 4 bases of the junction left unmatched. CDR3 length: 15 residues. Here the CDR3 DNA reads TGTGCCAGCAGCTTAGAGGGGACAGGAACCAATGAGCAGTTCTTC. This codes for CASSLEGTGTNEQFF.

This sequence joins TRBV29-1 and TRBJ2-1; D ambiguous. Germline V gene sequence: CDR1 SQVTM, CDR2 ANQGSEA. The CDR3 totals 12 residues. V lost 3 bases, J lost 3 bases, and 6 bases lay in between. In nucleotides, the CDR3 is TGCAGCGTTGAGCAGGACTACAATGAGCAGTTCTTC. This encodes CSVEQDYNEQFF.

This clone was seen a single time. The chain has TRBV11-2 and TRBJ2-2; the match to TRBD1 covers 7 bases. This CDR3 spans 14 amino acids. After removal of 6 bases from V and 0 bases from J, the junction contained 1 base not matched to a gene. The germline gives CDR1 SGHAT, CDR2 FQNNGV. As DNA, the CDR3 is TGTGCCAGCAGGGGGACAGCGAACACCGGGGAGCTGTTTTTT. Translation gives CASRGTANTGELFF.

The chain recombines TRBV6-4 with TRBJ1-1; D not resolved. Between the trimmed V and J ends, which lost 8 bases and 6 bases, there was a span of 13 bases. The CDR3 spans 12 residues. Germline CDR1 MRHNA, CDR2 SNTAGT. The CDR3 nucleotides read TGTGCCAGCGGGTTGCGGAGGGCTGAAGCTTTCTTT. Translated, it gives CASGLRRAEAFF.

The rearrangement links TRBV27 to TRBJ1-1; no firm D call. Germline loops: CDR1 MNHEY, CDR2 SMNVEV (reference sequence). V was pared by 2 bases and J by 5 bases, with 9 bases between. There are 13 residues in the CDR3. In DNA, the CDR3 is TGTGCCAGCAGTTTAATTCGCGGGACTGAAGCTTTCTTT. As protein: CASSLIRGTEAFF.

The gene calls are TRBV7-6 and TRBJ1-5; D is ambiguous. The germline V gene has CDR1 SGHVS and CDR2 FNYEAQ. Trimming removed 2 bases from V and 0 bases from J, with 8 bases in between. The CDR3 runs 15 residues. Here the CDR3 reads CASSLSENSNQPQHF. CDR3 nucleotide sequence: TGTGCCAGCAGCTTAAGTGAGAATAGCAATCAGCCCCAGCATTTT.

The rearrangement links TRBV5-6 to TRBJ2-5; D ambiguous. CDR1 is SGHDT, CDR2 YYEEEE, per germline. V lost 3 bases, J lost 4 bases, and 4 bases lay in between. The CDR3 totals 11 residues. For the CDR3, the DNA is TGTGCCAGCAGCTCGGTAGAGACCCAGTACTTC. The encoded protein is CASSSVETQYF.

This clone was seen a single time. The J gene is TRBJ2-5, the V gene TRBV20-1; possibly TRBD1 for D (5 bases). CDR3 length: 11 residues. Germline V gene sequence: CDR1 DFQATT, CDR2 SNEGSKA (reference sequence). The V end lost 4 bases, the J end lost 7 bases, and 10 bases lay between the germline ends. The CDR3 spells CSAIRDGTQYF. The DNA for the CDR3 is TGCAGTGCTATCAGGGATGGGACCCAGTACTTC.

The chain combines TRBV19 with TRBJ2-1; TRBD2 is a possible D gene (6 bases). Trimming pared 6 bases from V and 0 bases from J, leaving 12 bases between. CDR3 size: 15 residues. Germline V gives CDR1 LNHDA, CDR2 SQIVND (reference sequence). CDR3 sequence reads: CASRDGGFSYNEQFF. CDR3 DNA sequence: TGTGCCAGTAGGGACGGGGGATTCTCCTACAATGAGCAGTTCTTC.

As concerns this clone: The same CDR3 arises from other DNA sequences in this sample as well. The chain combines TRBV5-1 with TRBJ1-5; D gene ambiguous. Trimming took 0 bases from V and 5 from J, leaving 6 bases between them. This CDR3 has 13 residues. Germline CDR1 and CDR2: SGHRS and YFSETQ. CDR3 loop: CASSLEADQPQHF. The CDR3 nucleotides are TGCGCCAGCAGCTTGGAGGCGGATCAGCCCCAGCATTTT.

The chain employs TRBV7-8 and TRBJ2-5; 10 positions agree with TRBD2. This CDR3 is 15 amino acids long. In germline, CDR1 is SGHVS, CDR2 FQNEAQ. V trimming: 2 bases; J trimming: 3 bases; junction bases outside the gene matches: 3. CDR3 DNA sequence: TGTGCCAGCAGCTTAAGCGGGGGGGTTAAAGAGACCCAGTACTTC. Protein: CASSLSGGVKETQYF. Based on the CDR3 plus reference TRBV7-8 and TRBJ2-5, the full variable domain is GAGVSQSPRYKVAKRGQDVALRCDPISGHVSLFWYQQALGQGPEFLTYFQNEAQLDKSGLPSDRFFAERPEGSVSTLKIQRTQQEDSAVYLCASSLSGGVKETQYFGPGTRLLVL.